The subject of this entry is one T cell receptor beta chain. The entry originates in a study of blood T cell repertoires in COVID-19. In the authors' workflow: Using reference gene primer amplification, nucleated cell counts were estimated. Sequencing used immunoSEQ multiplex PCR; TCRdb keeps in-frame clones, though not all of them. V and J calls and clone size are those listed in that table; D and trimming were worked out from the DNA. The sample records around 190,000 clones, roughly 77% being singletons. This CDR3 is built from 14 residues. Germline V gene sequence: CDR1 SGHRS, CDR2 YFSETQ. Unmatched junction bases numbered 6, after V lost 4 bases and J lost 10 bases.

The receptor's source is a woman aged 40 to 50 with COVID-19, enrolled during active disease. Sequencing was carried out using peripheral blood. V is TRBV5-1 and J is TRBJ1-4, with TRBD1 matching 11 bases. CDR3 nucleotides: TGCGCCAGCAGCCCCGGGACAGGGGGAGTAAAACTGTTTTTT. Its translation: CASSPGTGGVKLFF.